A selection of T cell receptor beta chains follows, all from one sample in a study of cytomegalovirus exposure and HLA in healthy donors. Measured with immunoSEQ multiplex PCR; TCRdb has only the in-frame clones, and not every one. The table has about 200,000 clones, roughly four fifths seen once. Material for sequencing was PBMCs. The receptors stem from a boy under 10 years old in good health and CMV-seronegative. CDR3s include the opening cysteine and the closing phenylalanine or tryptophan. D genes are given only for firm matches. Only some rows state a clone size, as once, few, many or a class for expanded clones.

clone size: few
J gene: TRBJ2-3
CDR3 length: 15
D gene: NA
V gene: TRBV19
CDR3 protein: CASSARWASTDTQYF
CDR3 DNA: TGTGCCAGTAGTGCCCGGTGGGCTAGCACAGATACGCAGTATTTT

clone size: NA
J gene: TRBJ1-2
CDR3 length: 13
D gene: NA
V gene: TRBV19
CDR3 protein: CASSPGVLYGYTF
CDR3 DNA: TGTGCCAGTAGTCCAGGGGTCCTCTATGGCTACACCTTC

clone size: NA
J gene: TRBJ2-3
CDR3 length: 15
D gene: TRBD2
V gene: TRBV6-6
CDR3 protein: CASSYGRGGTDTQYF
CDR3 DNA: TGTGCCAGCAGTTACGGTCGGGGGGGGACAGATACGCAGTATTTT

clone size: NA
J gene: TRBJ1-2
CDR3 length: 14
D gene: TRBD1
V gene: TRBV6-5
CDR3 protein: CASSYSTGRYGYTF
CDR3 DNA: TGTGCCAGCAGTTACTCGACAGGGCGCTATGGCTACACCTTC

clone size: NA
J gene: TRBJ2-2
CDR3 length: 17
D gene: TRBD1
V gene: TRBV4-3
CDR3 protein: CASSQDPGGLNTGELFF
CDR3 DNA: TGCGCCAGCAGCCAAGATCCAGGGGGCTTGAACACCGGGGAGCTGTTTTTT

clone size: NA
J gene: TRBJ2-7
CDR3 length: 15
D gene: TRBD1
V gene: TRBV4-3
CDR3 protein: CASSQDGTAIYEQYF
CDR3 DNA: TGCGCCAGCAGCCAAGATGGGACAGCTATCTACGAGCAGTACTTC

clone size: NA
J gene: TRBJ1-6
CDR3 length: 14
D gene: NA
V gene: TRBV11-1
CDR3 protein: CASSLWGVESPLHF
CDR3 DNA: TGTGCCAGCAGCTTATGGGGCGTAGAATCACCCCTCCACTTT

clone size: NA
J gene: TRBJ1-5
CDR3 length: 15
D gene: NA
V gene: TRBV2
CDR3 protein: CASRIVGVEGQPQHF
CDR3 DNA: TGTGCCAGCCGCATCGTTGGGGTTGAGGGTCAGCCCCAGCATTTT

clone size: NA
J gene: TRBJ2-7
CDR3 length: 13
D gene: NA
V gene: TRBV2
CDR3 protein: CASGARKSYEQYF
CDR3 DNA: TGTGCCAGCGGGGCCAGGAAATCCTACGAGCAGTACTTC

clone size: NA
J gene: TRBJ2-7
CDR3 length: 13
D gene: NA
V gene: TRBV4-1
CDR3 protein: CASSQDSRYEQYF
CDR3 DNA: TGCGCCAGCAGCCAAGATTCCCGGTACGAGCAGTACTTC

clone size: few
J gene: TRBJ2-3
CDR3 length: 15
D gene: NA
V gene: TRBV4-2
CDR3 protein: CASSQGWSGTDTQYF
CDR3 DNA: TGTGCCAGCAGCCAAGGTTGGAGCGGCACAGATACGCAGTATTTT

clone size: few
J gene: TRBJ2-7
CDR3 length: 17
D gene: TRBD2
V gene: TRBV7-9
CDR3 protein: CASSFILAGGPVYEQYF
CDR3 DNA: TGTGCCAGCAGCTTTATATTAGCGGGGGGACCCGTCTACGAGCAGTACTTC

clone size: NA
J gene: TRBJ2-1
CDR3 length: 16
D gene: TRBD2
V gene: TRBV14
CDR3 protein: CASRPTSGPSYNEQFF
CDR3 DNA: TGTGCCAGCAGACCCACTAGCGGACCCTCCTACAATGAGCAGTTCTTC

clone size: NA
J gene: TRBJ1-1
CDR3 length: 14
D gene: NA
V gene: TRBV29-1
CDR3 protein: CSGAGLPGDTEAFF
CDR3 DNA: TGCAGCGGAGCGGGACTTCCGGGGGACACTGAAGCTTTCTTT

clone size: NA
J gene: TRBJ2-3
CDR3 length: 15
D gene: TRBD2
V gene: TRBV4-3
CDR3 protein: CASSQLRLAAGTQYF
CDR3 DNA: TGCGCCAGCAGCCAATTACGACTAGCGGCGGGTACGCAGTATTTT

clone size: NA
J gene: TRBJ2-5
CDR3 length: 15
D gene: TRBD2
V gene: TRBV4-3
CDR3 protein: CASSQGGGAQETQYF
CDR3 DNA: TGCGCCAGCAGCCAAGGCGGGGGGGCCCAAGAGACCCAGTACTTC

clone size: NA
J gene: TRBJ2-2
CDR3 length: 12
D gene: NA
V gene: TRBV4-3
CDR3 protein: CASSQDGGELFF
CDR3 DNA: TGCGCCAGCAGCCAAGACGGCGGGGAGCTGTTTTTT

clone size: NA
J gene: TRBJ2-7
CDR3 length: 15
D gene: TRBD1
V gene: TRBV18
CDR3 protein: CASSPPTGGDSEQYF
CDR3 DNA: TGTGCCAGCTCACCTCCGACAGGGGGAGACTCCGAGCAGTACTTC

clone size: NA
J gene: TRBJ1-4
CDR3 length: 18
D gene: TRBD1
V gene: TRBV4-2
CDR3 protein: CASSQGDRDIGANEKLFF
CDR3 DNA: TGTGCCAGCAGCCAAGGGGACAGGGATATCGGGGCTAATGAAAAACTGTTTTTT

clone size: NA
J gene: TRBJ1-2
CDR3 length: 15
D gene: TRBD1
V gene: TRBV30
CDR3 protein: CAWGSGQGRDYGYTF
CDR3 DNA: TGTGCCTGGGGTTCGGGACAGGGCCGGGACTATGGCTACACCTTC

clone size: few
J gene: TRBJ2-5
CDR3 length: 14
D gene: TRBD1
V gene: TRBV7-9
CDR3 protein: CASSLVGRGETQYF
CDR3 DNA: TGTGCCAGCAGCTTAGTCGGCAGGGGGGAGACCCAGTACTTC

clone size: NA
J gene: TRBJ2-3
CDR3 length: 16
D gene: NA
V gene: TRBV4-2
CDR3 protein: CASSQDGGIGSDTQYF
CDR3 DNA: TGTGCCAGCAGCCAAGATGGGGGGATCGGGTCAGATACGCAGTATTTT

clone size: NA
J gene: TRBJ2-1
CDR3 length: 14
D gene: NA
V gene: TRBV7-9
CDR3 protein: CASSYGTNYNEQFF
CDR3 DNA: TGTGCCAGCAGCTATGGGACAAATTACAATGAGCAGTTCTTC

clone size: NA
J gene: TRBJ2-1
CDR3 length: 15
D gene: NA
V gene: TRBV6-1
CDR3 protein: CASSPTASSYNEQFF
CDR3 DNA: TGTGCCAGCAGTCCCACTGCGAGCTCCTACAATGAGCAGTTCTTC

clone size: NA
J gene: TRBJ2-2
CDR3 length: 14
D gene: NA
V gene: TRBV2
CDR3 protein: CASNRGGDTGELFF
CDR3 DNA: TGTGCCAGCAACAGGGGGGGGGATACCGGGGAGCTGTTTTTT

clone size: NA
J gene: TRBJ1-3
CDR3 length: 13
D gene: NA
V gene: TRBV9
CDR3 protein: CASSVGDWNTIYF
CDR3 DNA: TGTGCCAGCAGCGTAGGGGACTGGAACACCATATACTTT

clone size: NA
J gene: TRBJ2-2
CDR3 length: 16
D gene: NA
V gene: TRBV4-3
CDR3 protein: CASSLRAGRNTGELFF
CDR3 DNA: TGCGCCAGCAGCCTTCGGGCGGGGAGGAACACCGGGGAGCTGTTTTTT

clone size: NA
J gene: TRBJ1-2
CDR3 length: 15
D gene: TRBD1
V gene: TRBV19
CDR3 protein: CASSTGGRANYGYTF
CDR3 DNA: TGTGCCAGTAGTACAGGGGGCAGAGCTAACTATGGCTACACCTTC

clone size: NA
J gene: TRBJ2-2
CDR3 length: 14
D gene: NA
V gene: TRBV5-1
CDR3 protein: CASSLLSGSGELFF
CDR3 DNA: TGCGCCAGCAGCTTGCTTTCCGGTTCCGGGGAGCTGTTTTTT

clone size: few
J gene: TRBJ1-2
CDR3 length: 13
D gene: NA
V gene: TRBV2
CDR3 protein: CASKDSPNYGYTF
CDR3 DNA: TGTGCCAGCAAAGACAGCCCAAACTATGGCTACACCTTC

clone size: NA
J gene: TRBJ2-3
CDR3 length: 16
D gene: TRBD1
V gene: TRBV27
CDR3 protein: CASSPAPGTGRGTQYF
CDR3 DNA: TGTGCCAGCAGTCCCGCCCCCGGGACAGGAAGGGGCACGCAGTATTTT

clone size: NA
J gene: TRBJ2-3
CDR3 length: 12
D gene: NA
V gene: TRBV5-6
CDR3 protein: CASSLYSDTQYF
CDR3 DNA: TGTGCCAGCAGCTTATACAGTGATACGCAGTATTTT

clone size: NA
J gene: TRBJ1-3
CDR3 length: 15
D gene: NA
V gene: TRBV6-5
CDR3 protein: CASSYSGDSGNTIYF
CDR3 DNA: TGTGCCAGCAGTTACTCCGGGGACTCTGGAAACACCATATATTTT

clone size: NA
J gene: TRBJ2-5
CDR3 length: 15
D gene: NA
V gene: TRBV14
CDR3 protein: CASSQVRRPPETQYF
CDR3 DNA: TGTGCCAGCAGCCAGGTAAGGCGGCCCCCAGAGACCCAGTACTTC

clone size: NA
J gene: TRBJ2-5
CDR3 length: 15
D gene: TRBD1
V gene: TRBV18
CDR3 protein: CASSWLPGQQETQYF
CDR3 DNA: TGTGCCAGCTCATGGCTACCGGGACAGCAAGAGACCCAGTACTTC

clone size: NA
J gene: TRBJ1-1
CDR3 length: 19
D gene: NA
V gene: TRBV5-1
CDR3 protein: CASSLNPTRLTGMNTEAFF
CDR3 DNA: TGCGCCAGCAGCTTAAACCCAACGCGTTTAACAGGGATGAACACTGAAGCTTTCTTT

clone size: few
J gene: TRBJ2-1
CDR3 length: 15
D gene: TRBD2
V gene: TRBV19
CDR3 protein: CASLRGGAPQGQQFF
CDR3 DNA: TGTGCCAGCCTTAGGGGAGGGGCCCCCCAAGGTCAGCAGTTCTTC

clone size: NA
J gene: TRBJ1-5
CDR3 length: 15
D gene: NA
V gene: TRBV18
CDR3 protein: CASSSNQGLNQPQHF
CDR3 DNA: TGTGCCAGCTCATCGAATCAGGGGCTCAATCAGCCCCAGCATTTT

clone size: NA
J gene: TRBJ2-7
CDR3 length: 13
D gene: TRBD1
V gene: TRBV6-5
CDR3 protein: CASKTGGSYEQYF
CDR3 DNA: TGTGCCAGCAAAACAGGGGGCTCCTACGAGCAGTACTTT

clone size: NA
J gene: TRBJ2-1
CDR3 length: 14
D gene: NA
V gene: TRBV11-1
CDR3 protein: CASSPALLYNEQFF
CDR3 DNA: TGTGCCAGCAGCCCTGCGCTTCTTTACAATGAGCAGTTCTTC

clone size: NA
J gene: TRBJ1-2
CDR3 length: 15
D gene: NA
V gene: TRBV6-6
CDR3 protein: CASIKSGPGSYGYTF
CDR3 DNA: TGTGCCAGCATCAAATCCGGGCCGGGGAGCTATGGCTACACCTTC

clone size: NA
J gene: TRBJ1-2
CDR3 length: 17
D gene: TRBD1
V gene: TRBV10-3
CDR3 protein: CAISDKRQGPSNYGYTF
CDR3 DNA: TGTGCCATCAGTGATAAGCGACAGGGGCCTTCTAACTATGGCTACACCTTC